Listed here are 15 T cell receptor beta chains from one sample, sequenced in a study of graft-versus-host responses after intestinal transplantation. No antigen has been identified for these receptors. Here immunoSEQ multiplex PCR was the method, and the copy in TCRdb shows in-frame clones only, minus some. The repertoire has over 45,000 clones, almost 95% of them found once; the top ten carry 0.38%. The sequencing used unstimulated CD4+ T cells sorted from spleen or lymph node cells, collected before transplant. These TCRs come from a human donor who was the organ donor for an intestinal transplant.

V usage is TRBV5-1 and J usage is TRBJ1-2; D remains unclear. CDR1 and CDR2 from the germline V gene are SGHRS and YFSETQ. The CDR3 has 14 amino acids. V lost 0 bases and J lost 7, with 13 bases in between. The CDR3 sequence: CASSLEAAVAGYTF. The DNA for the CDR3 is TGCGCCAGCAGCTTGGAGGCAGCAGTTGCTGGCTACACCTTC.

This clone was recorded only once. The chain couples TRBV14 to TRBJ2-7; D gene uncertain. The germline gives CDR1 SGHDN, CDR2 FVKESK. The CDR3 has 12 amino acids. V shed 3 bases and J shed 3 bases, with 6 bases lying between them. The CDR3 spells CASSHAGYEQYF. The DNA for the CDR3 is TGTGCCAGCAGCCATGCAGGCTACGAGCAGTACTTC. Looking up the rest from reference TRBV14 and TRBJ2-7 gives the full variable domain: EAGVTQFPSHSVIEKGQTVTLRCDPISGHDNLYWYRRVMGKEIKFLLHFVKESKQDESGMPNNRFLAERTGGTYSTLKVQPAELEDSGVYFCASSHAGYEQYFGPGTRLTVT.

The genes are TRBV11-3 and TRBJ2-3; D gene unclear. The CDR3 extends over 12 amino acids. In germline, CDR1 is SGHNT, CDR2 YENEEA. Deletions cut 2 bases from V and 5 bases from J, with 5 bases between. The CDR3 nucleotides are TGTGCCAGCAGCTTATACGGAGATACGCAGTATTTT. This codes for CASSLYGDTQYF.

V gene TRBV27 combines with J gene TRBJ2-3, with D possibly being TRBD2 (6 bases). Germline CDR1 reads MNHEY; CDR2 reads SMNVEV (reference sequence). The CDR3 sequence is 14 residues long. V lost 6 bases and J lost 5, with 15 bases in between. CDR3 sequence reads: CASSREPRGDTQYF. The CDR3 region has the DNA TGTGCCAGCAGCCGGGAGCCCCGGGGAGATACGCAGTATTTT.

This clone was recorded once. In DNA form, the CDR3 reads TGTGCCAGCAGCTTAGATTGGAGGGGGCGGGAGACCCAGTACTTC. The encoded protein is CASSLDWRGRETQYF. This rearrangement joins TRBV7-8 to TRBJ2-5; D possibly corresponds to TRBD1 (7 bases). CDR3 size: 15 residues. Deletions cut 1 base from V and 5 bases from J, with 14 bases between. Germline CDR1 SGHVS, CDR2 FQNEAQ.

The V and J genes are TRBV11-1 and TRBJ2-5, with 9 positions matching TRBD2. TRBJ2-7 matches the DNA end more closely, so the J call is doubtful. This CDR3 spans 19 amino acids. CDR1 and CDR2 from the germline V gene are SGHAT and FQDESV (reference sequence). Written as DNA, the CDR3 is TGTGCCAGCAGCTTAGTTAGGTTTAGGCGGGGGGGCCAATCCTACGAGCAGTACTTC. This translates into CASSLVRFRRGGQSYEQYF.

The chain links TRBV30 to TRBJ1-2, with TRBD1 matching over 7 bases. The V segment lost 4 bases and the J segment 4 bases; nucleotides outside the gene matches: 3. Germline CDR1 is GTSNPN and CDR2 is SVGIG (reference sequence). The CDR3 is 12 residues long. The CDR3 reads CAWNQGVYGYTF. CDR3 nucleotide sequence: TGTGCCTGGAATCAGGGGGTCTATGGCTACACCTTC.

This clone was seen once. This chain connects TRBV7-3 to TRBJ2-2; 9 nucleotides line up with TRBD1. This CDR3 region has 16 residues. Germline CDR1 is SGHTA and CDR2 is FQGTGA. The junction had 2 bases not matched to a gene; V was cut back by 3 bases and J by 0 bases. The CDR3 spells CASSFTGGANTGELFF. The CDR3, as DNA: TGTGCCAGCAGCTTTACAGGGGGCGCGAACACCGGGGAGCTGTTTTTT.

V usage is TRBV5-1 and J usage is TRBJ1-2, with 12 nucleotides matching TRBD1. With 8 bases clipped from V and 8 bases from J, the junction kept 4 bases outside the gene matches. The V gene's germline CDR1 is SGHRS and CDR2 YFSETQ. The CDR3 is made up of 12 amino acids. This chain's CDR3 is CARTGTGGGYTF. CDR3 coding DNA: TGCGCCAGGACCGGGACAGGGGGCGGCTACACCTTC.

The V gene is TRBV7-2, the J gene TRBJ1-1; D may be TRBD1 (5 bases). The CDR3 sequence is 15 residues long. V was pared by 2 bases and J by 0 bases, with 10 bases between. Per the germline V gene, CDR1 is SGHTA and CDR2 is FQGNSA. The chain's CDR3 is CASSLKGSMNTEAFF. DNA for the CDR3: TGTGCCAGCAGCTTAAAGGGGTCCATGAACACTGAAGCTTTCTTT.

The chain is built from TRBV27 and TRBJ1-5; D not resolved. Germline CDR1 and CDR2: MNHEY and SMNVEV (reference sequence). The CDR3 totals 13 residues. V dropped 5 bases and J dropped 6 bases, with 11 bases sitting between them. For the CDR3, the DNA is TGTGCCAGCAGTCCCAAGGAGGGTCAGCCCCAGCATTTT. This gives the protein CASSPKEGQPQHF.

The CDR3 nucleotides read TGTGCCAGCAGCTTACGGGGGGCGATACAGCCCCAGCATTTT. Its translation: CASSLRGAIQPQHF. This rearrangement joins TRBV11-3 to TRBJ1-5, with TRBD1 as a possible D gene (6 bases). This CDR3 spans 14 amino acids. The germline gives CDR1 SGHNT, CDR2 YENEEA. V shed 2 bases and J shed 7 bases, with 12 bases lying between them. Variable domain in full (rest from reference TRBV11-3 and TRBJ1-5): EAGVVQSPRYKIIEKKQPVAFWCNPISGHNTLYWYLQNLGQGPELLIRYENEEAVDDSQLPKDRFSAERLKGVDSTLKIQPAELGDSAVYLCASSLRGAIQPQHFGDGTRLSIL.

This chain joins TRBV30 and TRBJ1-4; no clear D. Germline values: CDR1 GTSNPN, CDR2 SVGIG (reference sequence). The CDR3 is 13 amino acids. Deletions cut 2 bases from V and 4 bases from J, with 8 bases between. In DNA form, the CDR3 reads TGTGCCTGGAGTTCTGTTTTTAATGAAAAACTGTTTTTT. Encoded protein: CAWSSVFNEKLFF.

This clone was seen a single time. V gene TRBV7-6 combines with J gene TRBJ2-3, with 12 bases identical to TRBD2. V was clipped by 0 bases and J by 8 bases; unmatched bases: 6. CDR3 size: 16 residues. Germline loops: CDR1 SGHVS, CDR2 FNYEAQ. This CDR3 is CASSLALAGGLFTQYF. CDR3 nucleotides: TGTGCCAGCAGCTTAGCGCTAGCGGGGGGGCTTTTTACGCAGTATTTT.

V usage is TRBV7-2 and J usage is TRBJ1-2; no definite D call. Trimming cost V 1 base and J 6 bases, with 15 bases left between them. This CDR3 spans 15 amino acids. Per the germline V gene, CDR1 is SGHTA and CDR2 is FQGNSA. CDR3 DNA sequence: TGTGCCAGCAGCTTAGGGAAGAAGGGTTGGAATGGCTACACCTTC. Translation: CASSLGKKGWNGYTF.